This entry lists 28 T cell receptor beta chains sequenced from one sample in a study of CD8 T cells in ankylosing spondylitis (TCRdb year 2017). Libraries were made using 5' RACE. Sequencing took place on an Illumina HiSeq 2500. TCRdb reworked the public reads: Q25 trimming with fastp, MiXCR clone assembly, productive beta chains retained. Rows matching on CDR3 protein sequence are summarized as one entry with the most common DNA and genes. The sample includes around 120,000 distinct CDR3 sequences, with roughly an eighth observed a single time. The ten largest clones take up around 3% of the sample. Sequencing was performed on blood, either unsorted or a sorted T cell fraction (not recorded which). These receptors were collected from a female donor with ankylosing spondylitis or in good health (not recorded which).

This chain joins TRBV12-3 or TRBV12-4 and TRBJ2-5; D remains unclear. The CDR3 has 13 residues. The V gene lost 3 bases and the J gene lost 6 bases, with 11 bases spanning the gap. CDR3 in amino acids: CASSFAQMQTQYF. The CDR3 DNA sequence: TGTGCCAGCAGTTTCGCCCAGATGCAGACCCAGTACTTC.

This clonotype was seen many times. The rearrangement uses TRBV5-1 and TRBJ2-2; 9 positions agree with TRBD1. The CDR3 is made up of 18 amino acids. Germline V gene sequence: CDR1 SGHRS, CDR2 YFSETQ. The V and J ends lost 0 bases and 3 bases, in that order; junction bases with no gene match: 9. CDR3 sequence (DNA): TGCGCCAGCAGCTTGGAACAGGGGGCGTTTGAGTACACCGGGGAGCTGTTTTTT. Translated: CASSLEQGAFEYTGELFF.

Of note for this clonotype: The junction differs from germline at one of its ends, possibly a read error. This chain connects TRBV7-7 to TRBJ2-5, with a possible D match to TRBD2 (5 bases). The V gene's germline CDR1 is SSHAT and CDR2 FNYEAQ (reference sequence). The CDR3 is 13 amino acids. The CDR3 reads CASSLAQVETQYF. The CDR3, as DNA: TGTGCTAGCAGCTTAGCGCAGGTCGAGACCCAGTACTTC.

The CDR3 here is CASSLAGAVAYNEQFF. The CDR3 nucleotides are TGTGCCAGCAGCTTAGCGGGGGCGGTGGCCTACAATGAGCAGTTCTTC. V is TRBV7-8 and J is TRBJ2-1; a possible D gene is TRBD1 (6 bases). The CDR3 loop spans 16 amino acids. The germline V gene has CDR1 SGHVS and CDR2 FQNEAQ. V lost 0 bases to trimming and J lost 2 bases, with 11 bases between them.

V is TRBV28 and J is TRBJ1-2; TRBD1 matches 10 bases. CDR1 and CDR2 (germline): MDHEN, SYDVKM. The junction had 5 bases not matched to a gene; V was cut back by 4 bases and J by 6 bases. The CDR3 is made up of 14 amino acids. The CDR3 sequence is CASSSWTGGNGYTF. The CDR3 region has the DNA TGTGCCAGCAGTTCCTGGACAGGGGGGAATGGCTACACCTTC.

This sequence joins TRBV5-1 and TRBJ2-5; D call uncertain. The CDR3 contains 14 residues. Trimming left V 4 bases short and J 1 base short, with 11 bases between. The germline V gene has CDR1 SGHRS and CDR2 YFSETQ. CDR3 nucleotide sequence: TGCGCCAGCAGCCGCAATTTAGGCCAAGAGACCCAGTACTTC. Its protein product is CASSRNLGQETQYF.

This clonotype showed up many times. The chain uses TRBV29-1 and TRBJ2-3; 11 positions agree with TRBD1. The CDR3 length is 13 residues. The V segment lost 7 bases and the J segment 6 bases; nucleotides outside the gene matches: 6. Germline CDR1 and CDR2: SQVTM and ANQGSEA. CDR3 sequence: CSAPGQGADTQYF. CDR3 bases: TGCAGCGCCCCAGGACAGGGGGCCGATACGCAGTATTTT.

The chain is built from TRBV14 and TRBJ2-1; D ambiguous. This CDR3 has 14 amino acids. The V end lost 4 bases, the J end lost 0 bases, and 7 bases lay between the germline ends. Germline CDR1 SGHDN, CDR2 FVKESK. The CDR3 loop reads CASSRAYSYNEQFF. CDR3 DNA sequence: TGTGCCAGCAGCCGGGCTTACTCCTACAATGAGCAGTTCTTC.

This clonotype appeared a few times. The V gene is TRBV7-9, the J gene TRBJ2-7, with D possibly being TRBD1 (6 bases). The CDR3 contains 12 residues. CDR1 SEHNR and CDR2 FQNEAQ come from the germline V gene (reference sequence). Deletions cut 8 bases from V and 0 bases from J, with 8 bases between. The CDR3 region is CASGQLSYEQYF. CDR3 coding DNA: TGTGCCAGCGGACAGCTCTCCTACGAGCAGTACTTC.

V gene TRBV5-4 combines with J gene TRBJ2-3, with 7 bases fitting TRBD1. The trim removed 4 bases at V and 4 bases at J, leaving 12 bases unmatched. This CDR3 contains 16 residues. Per the germline V gene, CDR1 is SGHNT and CDR2 is YYREEE (reference sequence). Here the CDR3 DNA reads TGTGCCAGCAGCCGGCAGGGGGATCGGACCTCAGATACGCAGTATTTT. Protein: CASSRQGDRTSDTQYF.

This clonotype was counted between two and nine times. V usage is TRBV7-6 and J usage is TRBJ2-1, with D unclear. The V end was cut by 3 bases, the J end by 7 bases, with 10 bases between. Germline loops: CDR1 SGHVS, CDR2 FNYEAQ. The CDR3 has 13 residues. As DNA, the CDR3 is TGTGCCAGCAGCTTTCTGAACGGGAATGAGCAGTTCTTC. It specifies CASSFLNGNEQFF.

This chain uses TRBV11-3 with TRBJ2-1, with unresolved D. This CDR3 has 16 residues. Trimming took 4 bases from V and 8 from J, leaving 21 bases between them. CDR1 is SGHNT and CDR2 is YENEEA in the germline V gene. The chain's CDR3 is CASSSSWKGSGYEQFF. The CDR3, as DNA: TGTGCCAGCAGCTCTAGTTGGAAAGGTTCGGGTTATGAGCAGTTCTTC.

This clonotype was observed many times. V and J are TRBV5-1 and TRBJ1-1; a possible D gene is TRBD1 (5 bases). Germline assignment: CDR1 SGHRS and CDR2 YFSETQ. V gave up 4 bases and J gave up 3 bases, with 16 bases separating them. There are 15 residues in the CDR3. The CDR3 DNA sequence: TGCGCCAGCAGCCTTGTTTTAGGGGCCGACACTGAAGCTTTCTTT. Translation gives CASSLVLGADTEAFF.

This clonotype appeared many times. The V call is TRBV14, the J call TRBJ2-2, with D tentatively TRBD1 (6 bases). In germline, CDR1 is SGHDN, CDR2 FVKESK. V lost 6 bases and J lost 2, with 7 bases in between. This CDR3 is built from 13 residues. The CDR3 DNA is TGTGCCAGCAGGGGACAAAACACCGGGGAGCTGTTTTTT. Its translation: CASRGQNTGELFF.

The chain uses TRBV19 and TRBJ1-5; no firm D call. CDR3 length equals 13 residues. The germline V gene has CDR1 LNHDA and CDR2 SQIVND (reference sequence). Trimming stripped 4 bases from V and 0 bases from J, with 4 bases between. DNA of the CDR3: TGTGCCAGTAGTAAGGATAGCAATCAGCCCCAGCATTTT. Encoded protein: CASSKDSNQPQHF. Using reference TRBV19 and TRBJ1-5 for the parts outside the CDR3, the full variable domain is DGGITQSPKYLFRKEGQNVTLSCEQNLNHDAMYWYRQDPGQGLRLIYYSQIVNDFQKGDIAEGYSVSREKKESFPLTVTSAQKNPTAFYLCASSKDSNQPQHFGDGTRLSIL.

This clonotype was recorded at least ten times. This sequence joins TRBV12-3 or TRBV12-4 and TRBJ2-5; TRBD2 matches at 9 bases. J was trimmed by 1 base and V by 6 bases; bases with no gene match: 9. This CDR3 has 16 residues. CDR3 residues: CASRRSGGGAQETQYF. CDR3 nucleotide sequence: TGTGCCAGCAGACGTAGCGGGGGCGGAGCCCAAGAGACCCAGTACTTC.

This clonotype was seen more than once but under ten times. This chain connects TRBV15 to TRBJ1-2; the D is unclear. The CDR3 runs to 14 residues. V lost 2 bases, J lost 6 bases, and 13 bases lay in between. Germline loops: CDR1 LNHNV, CDR2 YYDKDF (reference sequence). Here the CDR3 reads CATSRQTSANGYTF. CDR3 DNA sequence: TGTGCCACCAGCAGACAGACGTCGGCAAATGGCTACACCTTC. The variable domain in full, completed from reference TRBV15 and TRBJ1-2, reads DAMVIQNPRYQVTQFGKPVTLSCSQTLNHNVMYWYQQKSSQAPKLLFHYYDKDFNNEADTPDNFQSRRPNTSFCFLDIRSPGLGDTAMYLCATSRQTSANGYTFGSGTRLTVV.

This clonotype was observed many times. V is TRBV5-1 and J is TRBJ2-1; 9 bases agree with TRBD2. Germline CDR1 SGHRS, CDR2 YFSETQ. With 0 bases clipped from V and 9 bases from J, the junction kept 7 bases outside the gene matches. The CDR3 runs to 15 residues. This chain's CDR3 is CASSLGAGGLPEQFF. For the CDR3, the DNA is TGCGCCAGCAGCTTGGGTGCGGGGGGGCTTCCTGAGCAGTTCTTC. Drawing the rest from reference TRBV5-1 and TRBJ2-1, the complete variable domain is KAGVTQTPRYLIKTRGQQVTLSCSPISGHRSVSWYQQTPGQGLQFLFEYFSETQRNKGNFPGRFSGRQFSNSRSEMNVSTLELGDSALYLCASSLGAGGLPEQFFGPGTRLTVL.

This clonotype was seen repeatedly, ten times or more. V gene TRBV9 combines with J gene TRBJ2-1, with 9 bases identical to TRBD2. Per the germline V gene, CDR1 is SGDLS and CDR2 is YYNGEE. CDR3 size: 14 residues. Losses at the gene ends were 5 bases for V and 5 bases for J; bases not matched to a gene: 5. As DNA, the CDR3 is TGTGCCAGCAGGCGGGCTAGCGGGGACAATGAGCAGTTCTTC. It encodes CASRRASGDNEQFF.

This clonotype was observed a handful of times. The rearrangement links TRBV20-1 to TRBJ1-6; 7 bases align to TRBD1. Germline CDR1 is DFQATT and CDR2 is SNEGSKA (reference sequence). Trimming took 6 bases from V and 10 from J; bases not matched to a gene: 12. CDR3 length equals 14 residues. The CDR3 sequence: CSAKTGREQSPLHF. The CDR3 DNA follows: TGCAGTGCAAAGACAGGGAGGGAACAATCACCCCTCCACTTT.

This clonotype was detected many times. The V gene is TRBV6-6, the J gene TRBJ1-1; perhaps TRBD1 as D (5 bases). Germline CDR1 MNHNY, CDR2 SVGAGI (reference sequence). This CDR3 has 11 amino acids. The V end lost 6 bases, the J end lost 11 bases, and 13 bases lay between the germline ends. The CDR3 DNA reads TGTGCCAGCAGCTCAGGGATGGGGGCTTTCTTT. The encoded protein is CASSSGMGAFF.

This clonotype appeared a few times. The chain has TRBV20-1 and TRBJ2-7, with 10 positions matching TRBD1. Germline V gene lookup returns CDR1 DFQATT and CDR2 SNEGSKA (reference sequence). Trimming cost V 5 bases and J 2 bases; bases outside gene matches: 6. The CDR3 contains 14 residues. This chain's CDR3 is CSASTGQGTYEQYF. The CDR3 DNA is TGCAGTGCTTCGACGGGACAGGGGACCTACGAGCAGTACTTC.

This clonotype has a count of ten or more. The rearrangement links TRBV7-2 to TRBJ2-5; D remains unclear. V was trimmed by 5 bases and J by 1 base, leaving 8 bases between them. CDR1 is SGHTA, CDR2 FQGNSA, per germline. CDR3 length: 13 amino acids. The CDR3, as DNA: TGTGCCAGCAGCACACGGACCCAAGAGACCCAGTACTTC. Protein sequence: CASSTRTQETQYF.

The J gene is TRBJ2-1, the V gene TRBV30, with 10 positions matching TRBD1. This CDR3 region has 16 residues. The junction had 7 bases not matched to a gene; V was cut back by 1 base and J by 4 bases. Germline V gives CDR1 GTSNPN, CDR2 SVGIG (reference sequence). For the CDR3, the DNA is TGTGCCTGGAGTGAGAGTGGGGACAGGGGATACAATGAGCAGTTCTTC. This codes for CAWSESGDRGYNEQFF.

In regard to this clonotype: The junction does not match germline at one end; this may be a read error. The chain uses TRBV3-1 and TRBJ2-7, with D uncertain. The CDR3 loop spans 18 amino acids. The germline gives CDR1 LGHDT, CDR2 YNNKEL (reference sequence). CDR3: CTSSQDPSERALSYEQYF. Here the CDR3 DNA reads TGTACCAGCAGCCAAGACCCGTCGGAACGGGCCTTATCCTACGAGCAGTACTTC.

The chain couples TRBV7-9 to TRBJ1-4; D uncertain. There are 14 residues in the CDR3. V dropped 8 bases and J dropped 0 bases, with 10 bases sitting between them. Germline CDR1 and CDR2: SEHNR and FQNEAQ (reference sequence). As DNA, the CDR3 is TGTGCCAGCCGCCATTGGGCAACTAATGAAAAACTGTTTTTT. Its protein product is CASRHWATNEKLFF.

This clonotype was detected many times. V gene TRBV12-3 or TRBV12-4 combines with J gene TRBJ2-3; maybe TRBD2 (7 bases). The CDR3 spans 15 residues. V lost 3 bases and J lost 5, with 15 bases in between. The CDR3 sequence: CASSFRGARQDTQYF. The CDR3 nucleotides are TGTGCCAGCAGTTTCCGGGGGGCCAGGCAAGATACGCAGTATTTT.

Ten or more counts support this clonotype. The CDR3 DNA is TGTGCCAGTAAGGCCGGGAATAGCAATCAGCCCCAGCATTTT. Translating gives CASKAGNSNQPQHF. The V and J genes are TRBV19 and TRBJ1-5; D not certain. Germline values: CDR1 LNHDA, CDR2 SQIVND (reference sequence). Trimming left V 7 bases short and J 0 bases short, with 10 bases between. The CDR3 has 14 residues.